This TCR beta chain is drawn from a study of OX40 agonist ivuxolimab in advanced cancers. As for the study in general: Every 2 weeks, patients got intravenous ivuxolimab at one of six dose levels (0.01-10 mg/kg).

The data were produced by immunoSEQ multiplex PCR, yet TCRdb's version contains in-frame clones alone and is incomplete. Found here are 71,000 or so clones, 85% to 90% of them singletons; the top ten hold 0.85% to 1.4%. The study, taken as a whole, reports: Expanded clones were, on average, more numerous in CD8+ T cells than in CD4+. At 0.1 to 3.0 mg/kg and by week 6, CD4+ and CD8+ T cells in the blood had expanded clonally. Which antigen the expanded peripheral T cells recognized is unknown.

Trimming at V came to 1 base and at J to 8 bases, leaving 6 bases not matched to a gene. CDR1 and CDR2 (germline): SGHRS, YFSETQ. CDR3 length equals 16 residues. As concerns this clone: The target antigen is unknown.

The clonotype originates from an adult with an advanced solid tumor such as melanoma, head and neck, liver or kidney cancer. The V gene is TRBV5-1, the J gene TRBJ2-1, with 13 bases that match TRBD2. This material consisted of CD4+ or CD8+ T cells sorted from blood, taken in a trial of the OX40 agonist ivuxolimab. CDR3 coding DNA: TGCGCCAGCAGCTTGTTGGGACTAGCGGGATTGGATGAGCAGTTCTTC. Its protein is CASSLLGLAGLDEQFF.